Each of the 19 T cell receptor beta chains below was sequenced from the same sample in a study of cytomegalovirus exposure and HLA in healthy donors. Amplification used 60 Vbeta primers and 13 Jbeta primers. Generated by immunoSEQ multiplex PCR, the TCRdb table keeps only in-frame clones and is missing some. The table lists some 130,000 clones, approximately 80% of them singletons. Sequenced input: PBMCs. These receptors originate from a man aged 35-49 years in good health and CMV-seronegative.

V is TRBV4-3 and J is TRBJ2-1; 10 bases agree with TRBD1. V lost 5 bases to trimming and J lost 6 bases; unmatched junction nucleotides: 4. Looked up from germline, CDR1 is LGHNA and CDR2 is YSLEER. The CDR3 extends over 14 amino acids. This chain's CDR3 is CASSLTGGFNEQFF. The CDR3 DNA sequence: TGCGCCAGCAGCTTGACAGGGGGCTTCAATGAGCAGTTCTTC.

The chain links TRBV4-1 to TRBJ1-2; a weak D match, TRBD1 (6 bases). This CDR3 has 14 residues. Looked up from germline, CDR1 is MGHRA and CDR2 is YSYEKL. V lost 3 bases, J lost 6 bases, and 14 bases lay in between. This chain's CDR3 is CASSHLAGANGYTF. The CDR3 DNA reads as TGCGCCAGCAGCCACCTCGCAGGGGCAAATGGCTACACCTTC.

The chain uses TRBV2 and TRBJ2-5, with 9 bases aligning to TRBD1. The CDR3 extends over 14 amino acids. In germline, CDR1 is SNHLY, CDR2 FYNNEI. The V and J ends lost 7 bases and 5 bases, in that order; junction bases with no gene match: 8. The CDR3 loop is CASKGDRARETQYF. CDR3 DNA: TGTGCCAGCAAAGGGGACAGGGCCAGGGAGACCCAGTACTTC.

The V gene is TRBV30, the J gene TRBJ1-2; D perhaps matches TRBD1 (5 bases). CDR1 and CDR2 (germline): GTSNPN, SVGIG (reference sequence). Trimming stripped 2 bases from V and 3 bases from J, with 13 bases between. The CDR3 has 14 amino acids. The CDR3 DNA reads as TGTGCCTGGAGTCCCCTGCAGGGTGACTATGGCTACACCTTC. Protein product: CAWSPLQGDYGYTF.

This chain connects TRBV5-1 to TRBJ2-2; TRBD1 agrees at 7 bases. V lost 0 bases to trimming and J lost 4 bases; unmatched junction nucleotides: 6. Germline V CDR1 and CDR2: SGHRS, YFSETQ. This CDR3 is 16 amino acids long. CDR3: CASSLEGRGITGELFF. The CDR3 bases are TGCGCCAGCAGCTTGGAGGGCAGGGGGATCACCGGGGAGCTGTTTTTT.

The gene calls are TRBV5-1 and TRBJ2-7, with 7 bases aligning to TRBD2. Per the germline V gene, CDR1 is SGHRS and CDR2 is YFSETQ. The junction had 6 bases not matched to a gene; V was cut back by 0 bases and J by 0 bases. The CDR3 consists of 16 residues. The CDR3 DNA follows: TGCGCCAGCAGCTTGGGGCGCGGGGGTTCCTCCTACGAGCAGTACTTC. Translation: CASSLGRGGSSYEQYF.

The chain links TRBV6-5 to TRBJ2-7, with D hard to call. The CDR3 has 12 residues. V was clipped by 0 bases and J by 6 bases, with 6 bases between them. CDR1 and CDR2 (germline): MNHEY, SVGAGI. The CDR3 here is CASSYSAGEQYF. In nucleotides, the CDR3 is TGTGCCAGCAGTTACTCGGCTGGCGAGCAGTACTTC.

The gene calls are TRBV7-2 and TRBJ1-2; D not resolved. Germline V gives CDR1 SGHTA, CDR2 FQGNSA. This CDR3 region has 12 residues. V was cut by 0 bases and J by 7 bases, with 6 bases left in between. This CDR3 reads CASSLALFGYTF. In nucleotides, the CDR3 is TGTGCCAGCAGCTTAGCTCTCTTTGGCTACACCTTC.

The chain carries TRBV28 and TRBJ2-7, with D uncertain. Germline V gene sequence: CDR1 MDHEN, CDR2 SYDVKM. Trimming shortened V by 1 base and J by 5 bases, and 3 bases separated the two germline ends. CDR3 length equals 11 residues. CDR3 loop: CASSLSDEQYF. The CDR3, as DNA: TGTGCCAGCAGTTTATCGGACGAGCAGTACTTC.

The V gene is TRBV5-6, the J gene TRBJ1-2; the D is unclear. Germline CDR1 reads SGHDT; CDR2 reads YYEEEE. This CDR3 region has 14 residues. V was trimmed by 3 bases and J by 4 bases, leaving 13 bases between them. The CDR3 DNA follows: TGTGCCAGCAGCTACCTAGACGACCTCTATGGCTACACCTTC. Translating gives CASSYLDDLYGYTF.

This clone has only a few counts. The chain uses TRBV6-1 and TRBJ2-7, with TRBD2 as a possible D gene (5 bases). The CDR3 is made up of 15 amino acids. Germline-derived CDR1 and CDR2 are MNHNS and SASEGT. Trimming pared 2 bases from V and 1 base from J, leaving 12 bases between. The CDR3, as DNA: TGTGCCAGCAGTGAAATAGGGAGCAAATCCTACGAGCAGTACTTC. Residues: CASSEIGSKSYEQYF.

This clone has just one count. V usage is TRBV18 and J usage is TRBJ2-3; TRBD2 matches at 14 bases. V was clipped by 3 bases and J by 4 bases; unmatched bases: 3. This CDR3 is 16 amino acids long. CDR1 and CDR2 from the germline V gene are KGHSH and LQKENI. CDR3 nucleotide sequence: TGTGCCAGCTCACCGGGGACTAGCGGGGGCGCAGATACGCAGTATTTT. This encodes CASSPGTSGGADTQYF.

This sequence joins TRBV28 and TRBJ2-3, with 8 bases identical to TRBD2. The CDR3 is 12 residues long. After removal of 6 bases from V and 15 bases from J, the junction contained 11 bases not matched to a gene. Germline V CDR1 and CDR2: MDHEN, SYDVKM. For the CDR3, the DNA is TGTGCCAGCAGAACGAACGGGAGGGCCGTCTATTTT. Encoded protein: CASRTNGRAVYF.

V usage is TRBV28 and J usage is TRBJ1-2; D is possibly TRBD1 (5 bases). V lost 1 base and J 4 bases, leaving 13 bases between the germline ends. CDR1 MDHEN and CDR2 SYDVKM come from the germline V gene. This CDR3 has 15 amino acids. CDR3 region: CASSLSIQGPYGYTF. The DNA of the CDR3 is TGTGCCAGCAGTTTATCAATCCAGGGTCCCTATGGCTACACCTTC.

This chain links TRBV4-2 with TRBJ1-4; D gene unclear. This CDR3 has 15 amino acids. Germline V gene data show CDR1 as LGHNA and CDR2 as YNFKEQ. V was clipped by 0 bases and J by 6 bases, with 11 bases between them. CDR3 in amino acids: CASSQETHGDEKLFF. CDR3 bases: TGTGCCAGCAGCCAAGAAACTCACGGGGATGAAAAACTGTTTTTT.

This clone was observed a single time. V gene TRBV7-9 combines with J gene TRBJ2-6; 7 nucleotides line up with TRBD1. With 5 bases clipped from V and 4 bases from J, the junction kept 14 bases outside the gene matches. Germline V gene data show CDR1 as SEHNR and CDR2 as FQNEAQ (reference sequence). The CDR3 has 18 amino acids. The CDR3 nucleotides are TGTGCCAGCAGCACACCACAAGGGGGCCCCGCCGGGGCCAACGTCCTGACTTTC. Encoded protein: CASSTPQGGPAGANVLTF.

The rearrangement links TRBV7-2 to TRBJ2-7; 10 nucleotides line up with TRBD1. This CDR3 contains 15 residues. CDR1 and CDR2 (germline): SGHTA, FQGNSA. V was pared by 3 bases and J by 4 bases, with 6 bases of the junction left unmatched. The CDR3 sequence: CASSFAGTGEYEQYF. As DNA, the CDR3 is TGTGCCAGCAGCTTTGCCGGGACAGGGGAGTACGAGCAGTACTTC.

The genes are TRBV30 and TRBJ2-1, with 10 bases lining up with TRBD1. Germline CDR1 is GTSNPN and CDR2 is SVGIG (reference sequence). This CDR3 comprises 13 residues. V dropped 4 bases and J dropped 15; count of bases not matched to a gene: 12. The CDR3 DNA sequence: TGTGCCTGGATCGGACAGGGGGGGGGTCGGCCGTTCTTC. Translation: CAWIGQGGGRPFF.

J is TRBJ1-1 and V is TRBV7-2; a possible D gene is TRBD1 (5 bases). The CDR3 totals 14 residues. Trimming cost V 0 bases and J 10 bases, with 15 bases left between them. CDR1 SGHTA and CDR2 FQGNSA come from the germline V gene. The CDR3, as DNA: TGTGCCAGCAGCTTAGCCAGACAGACCCATAGAGCTTTCTTT. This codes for CASSLARQTHRAFF.